This T cell receptor (beta chain) was identified during a study of identical twins. Template switching introduced a universal primer site, and the cDNA bore unique molecular identifiers. TCRdb ran MiXCR on the 5' RACE reads and lists one entry per CDR3 protein. The table includes around 100,000 distinct CDR3 sequences, under 7% detected once. V dropped 5 bases and J dropped 7 bases, with 6 bases sitting between them. Germline V gene lookup returns CDR1 KGHSH and CDR2 LQKENI. The CDR3 has 12 amino acids. Only healthy Caucasians were included as donors. This clonotype was counted at least ten times. The source material was memory T cells sorted from blood. The V call is TRBV18, the J call TRBJ1-6; possible D gene TRBD1, 5 bases. The origin of this receptor is a woman in her forties or fifties in good health. The CDR3 DNA sequence: TGTGCCAGCTCAGGGGCCAATTCACCCCTCCACTTT. Protein product: CASSGANSPLHF.